Listed below are T cell receptor beta chains from one sample, sequenced in a study of cytomegalovirus exposure and HLA in healthy donors. Clones were read by immunoSEQ multiplex PCR, and TCRdb kept only the in-frame ones, dropping some. The repertoire holds 200,000 or so clones, with 75% to 90% as singletons. Sequenced material: PBMCs. The receptors were gathered from a man in his forties in good health and CMV-seropositive. Each CDR3 is given without its conserved first and last residue. Fields, in order: CDR3 protein, V gene.

CDR3aa: ASRTRPARSNTEAF; v_gene: TRBV2
CDR3aa: ASSLDSGGISYEQY; v_gene: TRBV5-1
CDR3aa: ASSQEGGPWAPLH; v_gene: TRBV14
CDR3aa: SAGGGGYT; v_gene: TRBV20-1
CDR3aa: ASAAGINQPQH; v_gene: TRBV4-3
CDR3aa: ASSLSPSETAPYEQY; v_gene: TRBV11-2
CDR3aa: ASSRDRGRYEQY; v_gene: TRBV4-1
CDR3aa: ASSLGQGARASTDTQY; v_gene: TRBV11-2
CDR3aa: ASSPPGQGRSYT; v_gene: TRBV19
CDR3aa: ASSSSGYYEQY; v_gene: TRBV7-9
CDR3aa: ASRPRGAPTDTQY; v_gene: TRBV19
CDR3aa: ASSQAGKSEAF; v_gene: TRBV4-2
CDR3aa: ASSLAGSYNEQF; v_gene: TRBV5-1
CDR3aa: ASSVPAGSNQPQH; v_gene: TRBV28
CDR3aa: ATSRDLQASYNEQF; v_gene: TRBV15
CDR3aa: ASSVKTGGSGYT; v_gene: TRBV2
CDR3aa: ASSRTLFRTEQF; v_gene: TRBV7-2
CDR3aa: ASSFYGVGTGELF; v_gene: TRBV5-4
CDR3aa: ASIPSVGVSYGYT; v_gene: TRBV6-5
CDR3aa: ASKEGQATDTQY; v_gene: TRBV28
CDR3aa: ASSLISGESSGELF; v_gene: TRBV7-6
CDR3aa: ASSVGQGIGELF; v_gene: TRBV19
CDR3aa: ASSLARPGQGTGYT; v_gene: TRBV5-1
CDR3aa: ASSHGQGEYEQY; v_gene: TRBV4-3
CDR3aa: ATSRERSQETQY; v_gene: TRBV15
CDR3aa: AWLDTEAF; v_gene: TRBV30
CDR3aa: ASSPPGFSSYEQY; v_gene: TRBV11-2
CDR3aa: ASSFGYGGRAF; v_gene: TRBV7-2
CDR3aa: ASSLPTGQEWETQY; v_gene: TRBV5-8
CDR3aa: AAGRDREINEQF; v_gene: TRBV7-9
CDR3aa: ASSETGPYEQY; v_gene: TRBV19
CDR3aa: ASRGGWGNEKLF; v_gene: TRBV19
CDR3aa: ASSRTGELF; v_gene: TRBV27
CDR3aa: ASSSNPDRPYGYT; v_gene: TRBV7-2
CDR3aa: ASSWGQTHEKLF; v_gene: TRBV5-1
CDR3aa: ASTPISTDTQY; v_gene: TRBV9